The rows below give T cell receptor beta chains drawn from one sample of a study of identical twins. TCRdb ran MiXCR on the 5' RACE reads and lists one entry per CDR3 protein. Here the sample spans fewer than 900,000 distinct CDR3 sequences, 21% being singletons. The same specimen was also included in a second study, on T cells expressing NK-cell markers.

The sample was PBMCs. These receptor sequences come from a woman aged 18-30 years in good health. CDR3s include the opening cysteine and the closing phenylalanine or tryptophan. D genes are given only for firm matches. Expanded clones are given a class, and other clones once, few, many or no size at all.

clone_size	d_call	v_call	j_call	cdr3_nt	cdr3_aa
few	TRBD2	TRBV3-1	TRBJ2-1	TGTGCCAGCAAATCGACTAGCGTAAATGAGCAGTTCTTC	CASKSTSVNEQFF
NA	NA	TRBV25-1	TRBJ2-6	TGTGCCAGCAGTGAGACGGGCAGGGGACTATCTGGGGCCAACGTCCTGACTTTC	CASSETGRGLSGANVLTF
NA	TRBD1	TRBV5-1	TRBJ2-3	TGCGCCAGCAGCACGACTACGACAGGGGGCTCGCAGTATTTT	CASSTTTTGGSQYF
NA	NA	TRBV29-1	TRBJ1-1	TGCAGCGTGAGGGAGGACGGGCACGCTGAAGCTTTCTTT	CSVREDGHAEAFF
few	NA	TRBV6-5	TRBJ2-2	TGTGCCAGCAGTTACTCTTTAGGGGGGAACACCGGGGAGCTGTTTTTT	CASSYSLGGNTGELFF
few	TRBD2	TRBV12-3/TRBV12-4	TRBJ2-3	TGTGCCAGCAGTTTGTCTCTAGCGGGAGCCTCGGATACGCAGTATTTT	CASSLSLAGASDTQYF
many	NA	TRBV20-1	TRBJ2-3	TGCAGTGCTACTAGCCGGGAGAGGCGCGATACGCAGTATTTT	CSATSRERRDTQYF
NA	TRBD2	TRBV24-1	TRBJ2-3	TGTGCCACCAGCCAAGGGAGGGCAGATACGCAGTATTTT	CATSQGRADTQYF
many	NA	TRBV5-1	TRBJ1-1	TGCGCCAGCAGCGTTTCGAATCCACTCTGGGCTTTCTTT	CASSVSNPLWAFF
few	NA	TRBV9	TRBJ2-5	TGTGCCAGCAGCGTAGGTGTAGAAGAGACCCAGTACTTC	CASSVGVEETQYF
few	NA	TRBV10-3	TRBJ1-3	TGTGCCATCAGTCGGGACCGCAGCTCTGGAAACACCATATATTTT	CAISRDRSSGNTIYF
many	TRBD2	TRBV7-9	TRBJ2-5	TGTGCCAGCACCGCTTGGGAAGCGGGGGGGGAGACCCAGTACTTC	CASTAWEAGGETQYF
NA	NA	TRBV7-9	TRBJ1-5	TGTGCCAGCAGCAGGGACCAAGATCTAGGGCCCCAGCATTTT	CASSRDQDLGPQHF
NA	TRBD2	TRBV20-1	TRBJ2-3	TGCAGTGCTAGAGATCTACTAGCGACAGATACGCAGTATTTT	CSARDLLATDTQYF
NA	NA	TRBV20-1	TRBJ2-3	TGCAGTGCTAACCCAGGCACAGATACGCAGTATTTT	CSANPGTDTQYF
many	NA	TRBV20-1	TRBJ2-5	TGCGGCTCGGAGCGAGGAGAGACCCAGTACTTC	CGSERGETQYF
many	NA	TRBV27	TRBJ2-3	TGTGCCAGCAGTTCCCAGGGGAAGCTTAATACGCAGTATTTT	CASSSQGKLNTQYF
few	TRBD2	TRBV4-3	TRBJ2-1	TGCGCCAGCAGCCAAATGGGACTAGCGGGATACCAGTTCTTC	CASSQMGLAGYQFF
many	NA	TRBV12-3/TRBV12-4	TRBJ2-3	TGTGCCAGCAGGCTGGTTTACACAGATACGCAGTATTTT	CASRLVYTDTQYF
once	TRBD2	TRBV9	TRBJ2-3	TGTGCCAGCAGCGTAGCTCCAAGCGGGGGGGCCACAGATACGCAGTATTTT	CASSVAPSGGATDTQYF
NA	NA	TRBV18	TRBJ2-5	TGTGCCAGCTCAAGCGTAGCTGGGCAGACCCAGTACTTC	CASSSVAGQTQYF
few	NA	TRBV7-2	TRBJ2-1	TGTGCCAGCAGAATTTTCAATGAGCAGTTCTTC	CASRIFNEQFF
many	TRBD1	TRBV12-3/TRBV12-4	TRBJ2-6	TGTGCCAGCAGGCCCGACAGGGCTGGGGCCAACGTCCTGACTTTC	CASRPDRAGANVLTF
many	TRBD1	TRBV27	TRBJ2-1	TGTGCCAGCAGCCCGACAGGGATTGAGCAGTTCTTC	CASSPTGIEQFF
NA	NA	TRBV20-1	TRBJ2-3	TGCAGTGCTGAGGAGGCAGATACGCAGTATTTT	CSAEEADTQYF
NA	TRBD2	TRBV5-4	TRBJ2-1	TGTGCCAGCACCAACCGGGGGGAGCGCTTAGGTGAGCAGTTCTTC	CASTNRGERLGEQFF
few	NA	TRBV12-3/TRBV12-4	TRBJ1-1	TGTGCCAGCATGCTGTGGGGGGCGAGGGCTTTCTTT	CASMLWGARAFF
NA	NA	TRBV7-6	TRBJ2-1	TGTGCCAGCAGCCGCGGGACGGGAGCCTACAATGAGCAGTTCTTC	CASSRGTGAYNEQFF
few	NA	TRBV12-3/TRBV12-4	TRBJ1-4	TGTGCCAGCAGTTTGCGCGGCGCAAAACTGTTTTTT	CASSLRGAKLFF
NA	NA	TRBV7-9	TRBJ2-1	TGTGCCAGCAGCTTAAGGCTTGCATGGGGGAATGAGCAGTTCTTC	CASSLRLAWGNEQFF
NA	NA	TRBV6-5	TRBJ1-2	TGTGCCAGCAGTTATTTAACAGGGAGCGACTATGGCTACACCTTC	CASSYLTGSDYGYTF
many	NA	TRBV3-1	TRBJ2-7	TGTGCCAGCAAAGCGGCTGAGTCCTACGAGCAGTACTTC	CASKAAESYEQYF
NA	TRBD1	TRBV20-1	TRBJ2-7	TGCAGTGCTAGTGGGGACAGATACTACGAGCAGTACTTC	CSASGDRYYEQYF
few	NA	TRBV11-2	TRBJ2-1	TGTGCCAGCACCTCTTACAGGCCTACCAACAATGAGCAGTTCTTC	CASTSYRPTNNEQFF
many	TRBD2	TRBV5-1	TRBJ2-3	TGCGCCAGCAGCTTGCTCGGCGGGGGTAAAGATACGCAGTATTTT	CASSLLGGGKDTQYF
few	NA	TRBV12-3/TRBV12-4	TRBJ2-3	TGTGCCAGCAATCGCCATCCGAGCACAGATACGCAGTATTTT	CASNRHPSTDTQYF
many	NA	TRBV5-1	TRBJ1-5	TGCGCCAGCAGCTTTACGGGGAATCAGCCCCAGCATTTT	CASSFTGNQPQHF
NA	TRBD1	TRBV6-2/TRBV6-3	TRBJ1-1	TGTGCCAGCAGTTTCACACAGGGGGGCACTGAAGCTTTCTTT	CASSFTQGGTEAFF
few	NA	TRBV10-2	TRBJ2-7	TGCGCCAGCAGTGAGTATGACCCGTCCTACGAGCAGTACTTC	CASSEYDPSYEQYF
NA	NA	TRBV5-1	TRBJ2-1	TGCGCCAGCAGCATAGACAGAATCTACAATGAGCAGTTCTTC	CASSIDRIYNEQFF
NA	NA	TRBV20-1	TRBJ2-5	TGCAGTGCTAGCTGGCAGACACAAGAGACCCAGTACTTC	CSASWQTQETQYF
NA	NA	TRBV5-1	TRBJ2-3	TGCGCCAGCAGCTTTGGACGGGGGAGACCCGCGGATACGCAGTATTTT	CASSFGRGRPADTQYF